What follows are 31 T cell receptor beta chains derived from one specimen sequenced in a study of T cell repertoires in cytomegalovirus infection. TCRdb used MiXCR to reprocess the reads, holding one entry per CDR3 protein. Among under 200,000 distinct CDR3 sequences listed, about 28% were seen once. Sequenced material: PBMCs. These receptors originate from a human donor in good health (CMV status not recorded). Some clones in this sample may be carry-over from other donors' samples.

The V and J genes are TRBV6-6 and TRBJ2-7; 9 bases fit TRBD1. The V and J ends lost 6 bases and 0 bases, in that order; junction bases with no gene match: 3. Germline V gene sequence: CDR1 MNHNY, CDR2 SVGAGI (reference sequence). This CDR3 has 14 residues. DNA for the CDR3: TGTGCCAGCAGCCGACAGGGGGACTCCTACGAGCAGTACTTC. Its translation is CASSRQGDSYEQYF.

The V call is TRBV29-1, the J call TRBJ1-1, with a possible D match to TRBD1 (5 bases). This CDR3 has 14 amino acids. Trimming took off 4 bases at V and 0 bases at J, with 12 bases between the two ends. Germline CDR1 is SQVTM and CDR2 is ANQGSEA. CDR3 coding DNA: TGCAGCGTTGGAGAAGGGGATTTGAACACTGAAGCTTTCTTT. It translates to CSVGEGDLNTEAFF.

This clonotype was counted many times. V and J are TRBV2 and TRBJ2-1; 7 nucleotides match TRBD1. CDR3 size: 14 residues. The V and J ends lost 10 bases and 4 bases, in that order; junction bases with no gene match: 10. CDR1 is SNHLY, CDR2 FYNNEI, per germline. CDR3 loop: CATPDRSGYNEQFF. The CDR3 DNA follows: TGTGCCACCCCGGACAGGAGTGGATACAATGAGCAGTTCTTC. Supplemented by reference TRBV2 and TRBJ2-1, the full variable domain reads EPEVTQTPSHQVTQMGQEVILRCVPISNHLYFYWYRQILGQKVEFLVSFYNNEISEKSEIFDDQFSVERPDGSNFTLKIRSTKLEDSAMYFCATPDRSGYNEQFFGPGTRLTVL.

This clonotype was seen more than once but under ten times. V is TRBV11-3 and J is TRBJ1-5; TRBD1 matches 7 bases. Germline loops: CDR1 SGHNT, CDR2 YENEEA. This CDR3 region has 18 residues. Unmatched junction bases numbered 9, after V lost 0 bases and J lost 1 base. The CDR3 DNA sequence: TGTGCCAGCAGCTTAGATGGGACAGCGGGCCCAAGCAATCAGCCCCAGCATTTT. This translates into CASSLDGTAGPSNQPQHF.

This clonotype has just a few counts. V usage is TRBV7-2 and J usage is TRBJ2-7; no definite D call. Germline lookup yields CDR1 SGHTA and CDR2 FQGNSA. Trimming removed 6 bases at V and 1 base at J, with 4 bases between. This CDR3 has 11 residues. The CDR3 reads CASRQSYEQYF. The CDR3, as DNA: TGTGCCAGCAGACAGTCCTACGAGCAGTACTTC.

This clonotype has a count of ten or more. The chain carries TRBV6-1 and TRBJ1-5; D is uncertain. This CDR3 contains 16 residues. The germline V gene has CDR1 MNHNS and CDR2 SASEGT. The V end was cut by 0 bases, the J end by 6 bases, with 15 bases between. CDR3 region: CASSEASDLRGQPQHF. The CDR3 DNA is TGTGCCAGCAGTGAAGCGTCCGACCTCCGGGGTCAGCCCCAGCATTTT.

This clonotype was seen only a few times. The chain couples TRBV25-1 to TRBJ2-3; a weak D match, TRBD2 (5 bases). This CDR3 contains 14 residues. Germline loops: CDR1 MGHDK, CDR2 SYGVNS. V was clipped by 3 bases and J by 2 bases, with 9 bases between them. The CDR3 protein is CASSDSGFTDTQYF. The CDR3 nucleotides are TGTGCCAGCAGTGACTCGGGGTTCACAGATACGCAGTATTTT.

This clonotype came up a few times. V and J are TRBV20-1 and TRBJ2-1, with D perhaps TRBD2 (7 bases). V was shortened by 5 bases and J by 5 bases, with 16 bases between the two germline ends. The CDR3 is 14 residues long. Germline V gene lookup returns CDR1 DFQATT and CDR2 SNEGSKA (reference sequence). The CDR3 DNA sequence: TGCAGTGCTCGGGCGGGGGCGCGGAACAATGAGCAGTTCTTC. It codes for CSARAGARNNEQFF.

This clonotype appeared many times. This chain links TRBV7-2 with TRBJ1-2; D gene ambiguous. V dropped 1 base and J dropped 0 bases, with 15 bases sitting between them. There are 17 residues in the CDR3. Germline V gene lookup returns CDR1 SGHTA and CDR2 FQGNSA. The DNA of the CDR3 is TGTGCCAGCAGCTTAGGGTTTACGGTCCGAGCTAACTATGGCTACACCTTC. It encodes CASSLGFTVRANYGYTF.

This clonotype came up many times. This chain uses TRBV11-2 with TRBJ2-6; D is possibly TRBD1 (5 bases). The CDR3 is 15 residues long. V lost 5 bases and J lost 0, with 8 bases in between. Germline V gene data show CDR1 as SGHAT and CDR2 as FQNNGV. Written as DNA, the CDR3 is TGTGCCAGCAGCATAAGGGGCTCTGGGGCCAACGTCCTGACTTTC. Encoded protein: CASSIRGSGANVLTF.

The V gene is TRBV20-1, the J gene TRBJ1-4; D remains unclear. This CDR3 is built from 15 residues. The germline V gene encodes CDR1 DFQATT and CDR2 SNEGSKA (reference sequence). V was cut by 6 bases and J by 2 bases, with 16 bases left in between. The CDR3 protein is CSAHTGWSTNEKLFF. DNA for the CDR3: TGCAGTGCCCATACCGGGTGGAGCACTAATGAAAAACTGTTTTTT.

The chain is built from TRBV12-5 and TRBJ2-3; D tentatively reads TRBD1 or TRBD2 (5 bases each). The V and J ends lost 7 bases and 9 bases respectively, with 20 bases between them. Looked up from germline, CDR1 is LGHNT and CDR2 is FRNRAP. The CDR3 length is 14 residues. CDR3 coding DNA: TGTGCTAGTGCTCGGGGCCCGGAGAGGAGGACGCAGTATTTT. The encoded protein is CASARGPERRTQYF.

The CDR3 nucleotides are TGTGCCAGCAGCTGGGCGACTAGCGGGGGAGGCGGGGAGCTGTTTTTT. Encoded protein: CASSWATSGGGGELFF. The chain uses TRBV11-1 and TRBJ2-2, with 12 bases aligning to TRBD2. In germline, CDR1 is SGHAT, CDR2 FQDESV (reference sequence). CDR3 length equals 16 residues. V shed 4 bases and J 7 bases; nucleotides not matched to a gene: 7.

CDR3 bases: TGTGCCAGCAGCTTAACCCCCCTCACTGAAGCTTTCTTT. Translating it yields CASSLTPLTEAFF. V gene TRBV3-1 combines with J gene TRBJ1-1; D is unresolved. Trimming pared 5 bases from V and 4 bases from J, leaving 11 bases between. The CDR3 extends over 13 amino acids. Germline loops: CDR1 LGHDT, CDR2 YNNKEL (reference sequence).

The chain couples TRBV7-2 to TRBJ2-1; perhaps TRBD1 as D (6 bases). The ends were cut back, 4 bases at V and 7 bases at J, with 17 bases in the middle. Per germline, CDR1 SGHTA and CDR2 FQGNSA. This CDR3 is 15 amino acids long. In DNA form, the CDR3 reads TGTGCCAGCAGCTCCACCCCCACTGACAGGAATGAGCAGTTCTTC. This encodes CASSSTPTDRNEQFF.

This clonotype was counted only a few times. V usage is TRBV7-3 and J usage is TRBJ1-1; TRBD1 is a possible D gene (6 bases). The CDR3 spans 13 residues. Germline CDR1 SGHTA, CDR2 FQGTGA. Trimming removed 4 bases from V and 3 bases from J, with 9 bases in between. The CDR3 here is CASSSDRYTEAFF. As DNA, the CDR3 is TGTGCCAGCAGCTCCGACAGGTACACTGAAGCTTTCTTT.

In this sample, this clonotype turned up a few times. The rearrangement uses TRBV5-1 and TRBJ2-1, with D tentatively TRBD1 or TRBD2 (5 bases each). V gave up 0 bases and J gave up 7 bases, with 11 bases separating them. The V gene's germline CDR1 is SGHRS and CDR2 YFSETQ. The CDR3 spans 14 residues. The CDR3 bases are TGCGCCAGCAGCTTGGACAGCGAGGGGAATGAGCAGTTCTTC. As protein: CASSLDSEGNEQFF. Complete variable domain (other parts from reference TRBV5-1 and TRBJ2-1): KAGVTQTPRYLIKTRGQQVTLSCSPISGHRSVSWYQQTPGQGLQFLFEYFSETQRNKGNFPGRFSGRQFSNSRSEMNVSTLELGDSALYLCASSLDSEGNEQFFGPGTRLTVL.

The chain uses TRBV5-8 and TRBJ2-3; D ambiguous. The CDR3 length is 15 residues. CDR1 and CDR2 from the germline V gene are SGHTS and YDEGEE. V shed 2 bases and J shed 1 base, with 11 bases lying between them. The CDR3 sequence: CASSFGRAGTDTQYF. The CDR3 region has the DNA TGTGCCAGCAGCTTTGGAAGGGCGGGCACAGATACGCAGTATTTT.

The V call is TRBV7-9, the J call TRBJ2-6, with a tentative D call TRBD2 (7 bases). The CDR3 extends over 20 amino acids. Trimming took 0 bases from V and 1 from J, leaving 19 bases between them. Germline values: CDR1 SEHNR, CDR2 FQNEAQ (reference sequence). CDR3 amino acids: CASSLAVSRGGESGANVLTF. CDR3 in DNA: TGTGCCAGCAGCTTAGCGGTTTCCAGAGGGGGGGAGTCTGGGGCCAACGTCCTGACTTTC.

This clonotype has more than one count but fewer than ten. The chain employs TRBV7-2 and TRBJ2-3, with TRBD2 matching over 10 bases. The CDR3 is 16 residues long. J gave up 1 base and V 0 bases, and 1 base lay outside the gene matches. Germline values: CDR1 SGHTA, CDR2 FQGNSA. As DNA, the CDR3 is TGTGCCAGCAGCTTAGCCGGGACTAGCGGCACAGATACGCAGTATTTT. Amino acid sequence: CASSLAGTSGTDTQYF.

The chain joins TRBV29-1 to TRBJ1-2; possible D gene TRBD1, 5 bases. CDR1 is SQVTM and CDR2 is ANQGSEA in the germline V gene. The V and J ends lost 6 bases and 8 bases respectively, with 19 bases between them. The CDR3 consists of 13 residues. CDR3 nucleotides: TGCAGCGTCCTGAGCCCCGTGCGGGACGGCTACACCTTC. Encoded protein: CSVLSPVRDGYTF. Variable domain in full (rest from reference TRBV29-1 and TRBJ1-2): SAVISQKPSRDICQRGTSLTIQCQVDSQVTMMFWYRQQPGQSLTLIATANQGSEATYESGFVIDKFPISRPNLTFSTLTVSNMSPEDSSIYLCSVLSPVRDGYTFGSGTRLTVV.

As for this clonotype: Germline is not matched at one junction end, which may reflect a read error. The DNA of the CDR3 is TGTGCCAGCAGCTCTCCGGGGCCGTCCTACATTGAGCAGTTCTTC. Residues: CASSSPGPSYIEQFF. The rearrangement joins TRBV5-6 to TRBJ2-1; either TRBD1 or TRBD2 may supply D (5 bases each). Germline assignment: CDR1 SGHDT and CDR2 YYEEEE. The CDR3 contains 15 residues.

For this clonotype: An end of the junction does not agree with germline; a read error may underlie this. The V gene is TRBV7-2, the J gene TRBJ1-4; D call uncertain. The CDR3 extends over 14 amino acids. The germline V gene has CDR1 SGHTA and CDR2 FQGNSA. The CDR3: CASSPGEANEKLFF. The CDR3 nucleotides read TGTGCCAGCAGCCCGGGAGAGGCTAATGAAAAATTGTTTTTT.

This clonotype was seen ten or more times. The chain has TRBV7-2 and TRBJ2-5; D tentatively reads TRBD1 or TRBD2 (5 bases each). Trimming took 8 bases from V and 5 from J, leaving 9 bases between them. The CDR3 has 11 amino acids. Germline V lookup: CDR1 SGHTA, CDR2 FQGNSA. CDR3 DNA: TGTGCCAGCGGGACCGGGGAGACCCAGTACTTC. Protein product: CASGTGETQYF.

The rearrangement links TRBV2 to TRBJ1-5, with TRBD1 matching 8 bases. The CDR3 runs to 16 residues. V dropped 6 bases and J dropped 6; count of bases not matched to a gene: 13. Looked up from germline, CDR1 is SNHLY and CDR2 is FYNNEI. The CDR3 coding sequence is TGTGCCAGCAGCTACGCGGACAGGGCATTGGGTCAGCCCCAGCATTTT. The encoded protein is CASSYADRALGQPQHF. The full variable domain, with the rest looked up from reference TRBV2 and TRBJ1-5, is EPEVTQTPSHQVTQMGQEVILRCVPISNHLYFYWYRQILGQKVEFLVSFYNNEISEKSEIFDDQFSVERPDGSNFTLKIRSTKLEDSAMYFCASSYADRALGQPQHFGDGTRLSIL.

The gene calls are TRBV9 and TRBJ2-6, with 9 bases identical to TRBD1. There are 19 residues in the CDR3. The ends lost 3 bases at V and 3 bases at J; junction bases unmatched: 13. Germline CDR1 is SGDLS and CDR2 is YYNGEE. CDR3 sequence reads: CASSALPGQGRGGANVLTF. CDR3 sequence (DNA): TGTGCCAGCAGCGCCCTTCCGGGACAGGGACGCGGTGGGGCCAACGTCCTGACTTTC.

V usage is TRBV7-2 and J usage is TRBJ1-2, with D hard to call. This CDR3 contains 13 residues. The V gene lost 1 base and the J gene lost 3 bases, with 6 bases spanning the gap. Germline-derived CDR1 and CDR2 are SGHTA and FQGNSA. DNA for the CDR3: TGTGCCAGCAGCTTAGTGCCGGACTATGGCTACACCTTC. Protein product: CASSLVPDYGYTF. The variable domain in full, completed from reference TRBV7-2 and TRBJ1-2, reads GAGVSQSPSNKVTEKGKDVELRCDPISGHTALYWYRQSLGQGLEFLIYFQGNSAPDKSGLPSDRFSAERTGGSVSTLTIQRTQQEDSAVYLCASSLVPDYGYTFGSGTRLTVV.

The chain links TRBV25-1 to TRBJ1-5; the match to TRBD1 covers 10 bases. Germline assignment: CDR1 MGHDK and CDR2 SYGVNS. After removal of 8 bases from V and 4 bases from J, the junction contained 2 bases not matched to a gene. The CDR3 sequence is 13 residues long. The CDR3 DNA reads TGTGCCAGCGGGACAGGGGAAAATCAGCCCCAGCATTTT. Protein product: CASGTGENQPQHF.

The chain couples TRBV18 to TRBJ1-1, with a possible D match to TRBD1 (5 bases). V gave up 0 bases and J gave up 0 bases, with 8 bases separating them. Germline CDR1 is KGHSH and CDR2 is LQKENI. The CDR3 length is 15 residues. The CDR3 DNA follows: TGTGCCAGCTCACCACCGGGGCGGCTGAACACTGAAGCTTTCTTT. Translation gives CASSPPGRLNTEAFF. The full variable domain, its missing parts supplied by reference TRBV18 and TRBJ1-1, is NAGVMQNPRHLVRRRGQEARLRCSPMKGHSHVYWYRQLPEEGLKFMVYLQKENIIDESGMPKERFSAEFPKEGPSILRIQQVVRGDSAAYFCASSPPGRLNTEAFFGQGTRLTVV.

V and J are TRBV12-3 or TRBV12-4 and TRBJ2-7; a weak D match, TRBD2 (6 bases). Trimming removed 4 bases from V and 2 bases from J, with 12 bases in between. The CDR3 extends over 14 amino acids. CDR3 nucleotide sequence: TGTGCCAGCAGTTCTCTAGCGAGACCCTACGAGCAGTACTTC. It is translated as CASSSLARPYEQYF.

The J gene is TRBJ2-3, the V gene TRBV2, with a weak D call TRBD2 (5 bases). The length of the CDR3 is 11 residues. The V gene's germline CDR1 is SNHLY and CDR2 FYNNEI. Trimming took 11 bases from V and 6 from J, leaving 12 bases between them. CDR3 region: CACIRRDTQYF. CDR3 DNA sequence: TGTGCCTGCATCAGGAGGGATACGCAGTATTTT.